Following are 20 T cell receptor beta chains from one sample sequenced in a study of T cell responses to AZD1222 COVID-19 vaccine. The protocol was immunoSEQ multiplex PCR, while the TCRdb copy is restricted to in-frame clones and leaves out a portion. This sample yields roughly 140,000 clones, of which more than 70% are seen a single time; approximately 16% belongs to the top ten. The specimen was peripheral blood, collected on day 0 of AZD1222 vaccination. Source of these receptors: an adult in good health.

This clone was seen a handful of times. This same CDR3 is encoded by further DNA sequences in the sample. The V call is TRBV5-1, the J call TRBJ2-3; no clear D gene. This CDR3 region has 12 residues. V lost 0 bases and J 4 bases, leaving 3 bases between the germline ends. Germline loops: CDR1 SGHRS, CDR2 YFSETQ. The CDR3 DNA reads as TGCGCCAGCAGCTTGGAGGCAGATACGCAGTATTTT. This codes for CASSLEADTQYF.

The chain uses TRBV30 and TRBJ1-5; no firm D call. Per germline, CDR1 GTSNPN and CDR2 SVGIG (reference sequence). There are 13 residues in the CDR3. V shed 0 bases and J shed 3 bases, with 6 bases lying between them. The CDR3 DNA is TGTGCCTGGAGTGTTGTCCCCAATCAGCCCCAGCATTTT. It encodes CAWSVVPNQPQHF.

This clone was observed a single time. The chain combines TRBV7-9 with TRBJ2-7; perhaps TRBD1 as D (5 bases). Per the germline V gene, CDR1 is SEHNR and CDR2 is FQNEAQ (reference sequence). V was pared by 5 bases and J by 0 bases, with 14 bases between. This CDR3 comprises 15 residues. CDR3 sequence: CASSLGAVSSYEQYF. CDR3 bases: TGTGCCAGCAGCCTTGGGGCGGTCAGCTCCTACGAGCAGTACTTC.

The CDR3 here is CASSYLVGGPGELFF. DNA for the CDR3: TGTGCCAGCAGTTACTTGGTGGGGGGCCCCGGGGAGCTGTTTTTT. This chain joins TRBV6-5 and TRBJ2-2; D tentatively reads TRBD1 or TRBD2 (6 bases each). CDR1 is MNHEY, CDR2 SVGAGI, per germline. V lost 1 base and J lost 6, with 12 bases in between. The length of the CDR3 is 15 residues.

The chain links TRBV20-1 to TRBJ2-7; D possibly corresponds to TRBD2 (6 bases). The V end lost 6 bases, the J end lost 4 bases, and 10 bases lay between the germline ends. The germline V gene has CDR1 DFQATT and CDR2 SNEGSKA (reference sequence). CDR3 length: 11 residues. The CDR3 coding sequence is TGCAGTGCGGGGGGATCATACGAGCAGTACTTC. Translation: CSAGGSYEQYF.

Regarding this clone: Compared with germline, one end of the junction differs, possibly owing to a read error. This chain uses TRBV11-2 with TRBJ1-2; the D gene is possibly TRBD1 (6 bases). This CDR3 contains 14 residues. Germline-derived CDR1 and CDR2 are SGHAT and FQNNGV. CDR3 bases: TGTGCCAGCAGCTTAGTGGGGAGACAGGAACGAGCCAACTTC. This translates into CASSLVGRQERANF. Full variable domain (missing parts from reference TRBV11-2 and TRBJ1-2): EAGVAQSPRYKIIEKRQSVAFWCNPISGHATLYWYQQILGQGPKLLIQFQNNGVVDDSQLPKDRFSAERLKGVDSTLKIQPAKLEDSAVYLCASSLVGRQERANFGSGTRLTVV.

The chain has TRBV21-1 and TRBJ1-5. TRBV21-1 is marked as a pseudogene. This CDR3 is built from 16 residues. CDR3 sequence (DNA): TGTGCCAGCAGCAAAGATGAAGGAATATTGGTTCAGCCCCAGCATTTT. Translating gives CASSKDEGILVQPQHF.

The chain has TRBV6-1 and TRBJ1-5; 8 bases match TRBD1. Germline CDR1 is MNHNS and CDR2 is SASEGT. V was clipped by 3 bases and J by 2 bases; unmatched bases: 3. The CDR3 has 15 residues. CDR3 sequence reads: CASSEDRAGNQPQHF. DNA for the CDR3: TGTGCCAGCAGTGAGGACAGGGCAGGCAATCAGCCCCAGCATTTT.

The chain recombines TRBV4-2 with TRBJ1-5; D is undetermined. V dropped 0 bases and J dropped 2 bases, with 8 bases sitting between them. Germline loops: CDR1 LGHNA, CDR2 YNFKEQ. The CDR3 extends over 15 amino acids. CDR3 loop: CASSQERVGNQPQHF. CDR3 in DNA: TGTGCCAGCAGCCAAGAAAGGGTTGGCAATCAGCCCCAGCATTTT.

The V gene is TRBV29-1, the J gene TRBJ1-5; 9 nucleotides line up with TRBD1. The germline V gene encodes CDR1 SQVTM and CDR2 ANQGSEA. CDR3 length equals 15 residues. With 6 bases clipped from V and 0 bases from J, the junction kept 6 bases outside the gene matches. The CDR3 region is CSVAWTGDSNQPQHF. In DNA form, the CDR3 reads TGCAGCGTCGCCTGGACAGGGGATAGCAATCAGCCCCAGCATTTT.

This clone was counted between two and nine times. The chain combines TRBV19 with TRBJ1-2, with 11 positions matching TRBD1. The junction had 6 bases not matched to a gene; V was cut back by 10 bases and J by 8 bases. Germline V gene sequence: CDR1 LNHDA, CDR2 SQIVND (reference sequence). CDR3 length equals 12 residues. CDR3 loop: CATWTGGGGYTF. As DNA, the CDR3 is TGTGCCACCTGGACAGGGGGCGGGGGCTACACCTTC.

The genes are TRBV13 and TRBJ1-1; D is perhaps TRBD1 (5 bases). Germline CDR1 PRHDT, CDR2 FYEKMQ (reference sequence). Trimming took off 1 base at V and 8 bases at J, with 11 bases between the two ends. This CDR3 has 13 amino acids. This chain's CDR3 is CASSLERTPEAFF. DNA for the CDR3: TGTGCCAGCAGCTTAGAAAGGACACCAGAAGCTTTCTTT.

V gene TRBV6-1 combines with J gene TRBJ1-6, with 9 bases fitting TRBD1. From germline, CDR1 is MNHNS and CDR2 SASEGT. The CDR3 extends over 14 amino acids. V was pared by 3 bases and J by 9 bases, with 3 bases of the junction left unmatched. The CDR3 nucleotides read TGTGCCAGCAGTGACGGACAGGGGTTTTCACCCCTCCACTTT. This sequence encodes CASSDGQGFSPLHF.

This sequence joins TRBV10-2 and TRBJ2-7; tentative D call: TRBD1 (5 bases). The CDR3 spans 14 residues. The V and J ends lost 5 bases and 0 bases respectively, with 11 bases between them. CDR1 and CDR2 from the germline V gene are WSHSY and SAAADI. The CDR3 reads CASSRGLLSYEQYF. The CDR3 bases are TGCGCCAGCAGTAGGGGCCTGCTCTCCTACGAGCAGTACTTC.

CDR3 region: CASSKVYLSGRAKQYF. The CDR3 DNA follows: TGTGCCAGCAGCAAAGTTTATTTGAGTGGACGAGCGAAGCAGTACTTC. The V gene is TRBV21-1, the J gene TRBJ2-7. TRBV21-1 is shown as a pseudogene. The CDR3 is made up of 16 amino acids.

The V gene is TRBV7-9, the J gene TRBJ2-2; 7 bases are shared with TRBD1. With 7 bases clipped from V and 0 bases from J, the junction kept 11 bases outside the gene matches. Per germline, CDR1 SEHNR and CDR2 FQNEAQ (reference sequence). CDR3 length: 17 amino acids. CDR3 bases: TGTGCCAGCAACCCTTTAACCGGGACAGCGAACACCGGGGAGCTGTTTTTT. It translates to CASNPLTGTANTGELFF.

This rearrangement joins TRBV2 to TRBJ1-2; no definite D call. Germline values: CDR1 SNHLY, CDR2 FYNNEI. CDR3 length equals 14 residues. The V and J ends lost 0 bases and 7 bases respectively, with 12 bases between them. The CDR3 DNA reads TGTGCCAGCAGTGAAGCTGGCACTTTCTCTGGCTACACCTTC. Its translation is CASSEAGTFSGYTF. Drawing the rest from reference TRBV2 and TRBJ1-2, the complete variable domain is EPEVTQTPSHQVTQMGQEVILRCVPISNHLYFYWYRQILGQKVEFLVSFYNNEISEKSEIFDDQFSVERPDGSNFTLKIRSTKLEDSAMYFCASSEAGTFSGYTFGSGTRLTVV.

The gene calls are TRBV29-1 and TRBJ2-3, with a weak D call TRBD1 (5 bases). V was cut by 7 bases and J by 3 bases, with 26 bases left in between. This CDR3 is 17 amino acids long. Germline CDR1 and CDR2: SQVTM and ANQGSEA. The CDR3 sequence is CSAPKGPGAAPTDTQYF. DNA of the CDR3: TGCAGCGCCCCCAAAGGGCCTGGGGCCGCCCCTACAGATACGCAGTATTTT.

This clone was observed a handful of times. The chain carries TRBV7-2 and TRBJ1-5, with D tentatively TRBD1 (5 bases). Germline V lookup: CDR1 SGHTA, CDR2 FQGNSA. Trimming took 3 bases from V and 2 from J, leaving 11 bases between them. This CDR3 has 15 amino acids. The CDR3 DNA reads TGTGCCAGCAGCTTCGGGGGTAACGGCAATCAGCCCCAGCATTTT. As protein: CASSFGGNGNQPQHF.

This clone appeared a single time. The chain has TRBV4-1 and TRBJ1-5, with D perhaps TRBD1 (5 bases). Trimming removed 0 bases at V and 5 bases at J, with 11 bases between. The germline CDR1 and CDR2 sequences are MGHRA and YSYEKL. The CDR3 consists of 15 residues. The CDR3 sequence is CASSQEGTVDQPQHF. The CDR3 nucleotides are TGCGCCAGCAGCCAAGAGGGGACTGTCGATCAGCCCCAGCATTTT.